This note documents a single T cell receptor (beta chain) sequence. Data came from immunoSEQ multiplex PCR; TCRdb stores just in-frame clones and leaves some out. The sample includes 250,000 to 300,000 clones, less than 85% of them seen just once. This sample is drawn from a study of blood T cell repertoires in COVID-19. Germline CDR1 MNHEY, CDR2 SMNVEV (reference sequence). The V and J ends lost 11 bases and 1 base respectively, with 15 bases between them. The CDR3 has 13 residues. This TCR came from a man between 60 and 75 years old who had recovered from COVID-19. The chain combines TRBV27 with TRBJ2-7; maybe TRBD1 (6 bases). The sample taken for sequencing was peripheral blood. The CDR3 here is CAARGQNSYEQYF. CDR3 nucleotides: TGTGCCGCCAGGGGCCAAAATTCCTACGAGCAGTACTTC.